This TCR beta chain was captured by sequencing in a study of blood T cell repertoires in COVID-19. As for the study in general: Researchers got acute and convalescent COVID-19 samples from the United States, Italy and Spain. Sources were T cells, B-cell-depleted T cells, or PBMCs; the material itself was cDNA or gDNA.

Methods used by the authors: Estimation of nucleated cell counts relied on the amplification of reference gene primers. TCRdb's copy holds only in-frame clones and misses some; the assay was immunoSEQ multiplex PCR. V and J calls plus clone size are reproduced from that table; the DNA served to infer D and trimming. The table records about 70,000 clones, about 80% of them present only once. The CDR3 contains 15 residues. Per the germline V gene, CDR1 is KGHSH and CDR2 is LQKENI. Deletions cut 1 base from V and 2 bases from J, with 11 bases between. This clonotype was obtained from a woman aged 70-85 years with acute or convalescent COVID-19. The chain links TRBV18 to TRBJ1-1; maybe TRBD1 (6 bases). Material: peripheral blood. CDR3 nucleotide sequence: TGTGCCAGCTCACCACTCCGGACAGAAAACACTGAAGCTTTCTTT. Translated: CASSPLRTENTEAFF.